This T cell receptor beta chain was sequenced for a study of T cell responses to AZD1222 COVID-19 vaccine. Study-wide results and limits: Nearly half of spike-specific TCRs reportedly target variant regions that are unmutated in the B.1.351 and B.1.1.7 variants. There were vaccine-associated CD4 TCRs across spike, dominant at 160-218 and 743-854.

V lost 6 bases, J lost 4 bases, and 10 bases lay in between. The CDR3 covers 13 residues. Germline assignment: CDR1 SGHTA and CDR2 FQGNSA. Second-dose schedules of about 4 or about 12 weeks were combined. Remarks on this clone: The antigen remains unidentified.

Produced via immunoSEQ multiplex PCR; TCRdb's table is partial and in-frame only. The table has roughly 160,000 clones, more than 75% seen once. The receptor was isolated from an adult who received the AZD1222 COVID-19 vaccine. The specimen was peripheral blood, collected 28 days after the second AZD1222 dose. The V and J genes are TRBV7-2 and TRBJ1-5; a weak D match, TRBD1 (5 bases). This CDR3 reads CASSSRGNQPQHF. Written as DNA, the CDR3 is TGTGCCAGCAGTTCCCGGGGGAATCAGCCCCAGCATTTT.